Below, 29 T cell receptor beta chains from the same sample are listed, as sequenced in a study of blood T cell repertoires in COVID-19. Method: immunoSEQ multiplex PCR; TCRdb's copy keeps in-frame clones and lacks some. The sample shows over 50,000 clones, about 90% of them seen only once. Sequencing was performed on peripheral blood. The receptors originated from a human donor in a cohort sampled during active COVID-19.

V gene TRBV5-8 combines with J gene TRBJ2-5, with 9 bases lining up with TRBD2. Germline CDR1 reads SGHTS; CDR2 reads YDEGEE. CDR3 size: 15 residues. With V trimmed by 0 bases and J by 2 bases, 2 bases remained unmatched. The CDR3 protein is CASSLGREGQETQYF. For the CDR3, the DNA is TGTGCCAGCAGCTTGGGGCGGGAGGGTCAAGAGACCCAGTACTTC.

The rearrangement uses TRBV18 and TRBJ2-7; the match to TRBD1 covers 7 bases. J was trimmed by 1 base and V by 3 bases; bases with no gene match: 3. CDR1 and CDR2 from the germline V gene are KGHSH and LQKENI. This CDR3 has 14 residues. CDR3 DNA: TGTGCCAGCTCACCGAGGGACAGTTCCTACGAGCAGTACTTC. Translated: CASSPRDSSYEQYF.

The gene calls are TRBV19 and TRBJ1-1; D call uncertain. The V and J ends lost 3 bases and 6 bases respectively, with 11 bases between them. This CDR3 is built from 13 residues. The germline CDR1 and CDR2 sequences are LNHDA and SQIVND (reference sequence). The CDR3 nucleotides read TGTGCCAGTAGTATCGGGATTAGCGCTGAAGCTTTCTTT. Residues: CASSIGISAEAFF.

This chain joins TRBV5-1 and TRBJ2-7; D may be TRBD2 (6 bases). Trimming shortened V by 0 bases and J by 7 bases, and 11 bases separated the two germline ends. Germline lookup yields CDR1 SGHRS and CDR2 YFSETQ. The CDR3 has 13 amino acids. The CDR3 DNA sequence: TGCGCCAGCAGCTTGGCGGGAGAGAGGGAGCAGTACTTC. It specifies CASSLAGEREQYF.

The sample holds many counts of this clone. The chain employs TRBV11-2 and TRBJ2-1, with a weak D call TRBD1 (6 bases). The V gene lost 4 bases and the J gene lost 0 bases, with 13 bases spanning the gap. The CDR3 sequence is 16 residues long. The germline CDR1 and CDR2 sequences are SGHAT and FQNNGV. The CDR3 here is CASSSLQGASYNEQFF. The CDR3 DNA reads as TGTGCCAGCAGCTCCTTACAGGGAGCCTCCTACAATGAGCAGTTCTTC.

The rearrangement joins TRBV3-1 (or the pseudogene TRBV3-2) to TRBJ2-7; TRBD2 matches at 7 bases. This CDR3 has 18 amino acids. V lost 3 bases and J lost 0; bases outside the gene matches: 14. Germline lookup yields CDR1 LGHDT and CDR2 YNNKEL (reference sequence). CDR3 amino acids: CASSHPSWGGEYSYEQYF. Written as DNA, the CDR3 is TGTGCCAGCAGCCATCCCTCATGGGGGGGGGAGTACTCCTACGAGCAGTACTTC.

This sequence joins TRBV25-1 and TRBJ2-5, with D possibly being TRBD1 (5 bases). The V end lost 6 bases, the J end lost 5 bases, and 16 bases lay between the germline ends. Germline V lookup: CDR1 MGHDK, CDR2 SYGVNS. The CDR3 totals 14 residues. CDR3 in amino acids: CASRNQGPQETQYF. The CDR3, as DNA: TGTGCCAGCAGAAATCAGGGTCCCCAGGAGACCCAGTACTTC.

The chain carries TRBV10-3 and TRBJ2-7; a possible D gene is TRBD1 (5 bases). Germline CDR1 and CDR2: ENHRY and SYGVKD. The V gene lost 4 bases and the J gene lost 4 bases, with 11 bases spanning the gap. The CDR3 totals 13 residues. For the CDR3, the DNA is TGTGCCATCAGTGTAGACAGCCGGTACGAGCAGTACTTC. It yields the protein CAISVDSRYEQYF.

The chain couples TRBV7-4 to TRBJ1-2; no clear D. CDR3 length: 12 amino acids. CDR1 SGHVT and CDR2 SQSDAQ come from the germline V gene. As DNA, the CDR3 is TGTGCGCCGTGGAGAGGGAACTATGGCTACACCTTC. Translated, it gives CAPWRGNYGYTF.

The chain links TRBV18 to TRBJ2-7; a weak D match, TRBD2 (5 bases). V was clipped by 5 bases and J by 2 bases, with 7 bases between them. From germline, CDR1 is KGHSH and CDR2 LQKENI. The CDR3 has 12 amino acids. The CDR3 nucleotides read TGTGCCAGCTCATCCGGGACCTACGAGCAGTACTTC. Protein sequence: CASSSGTYEQYF.

The rearrangement joins TRBV5-1 to TRBJ2-5; 7 nucleotides line up with TRBD2. This CDR3 has 16 amino acids. V lost 0 bases, J lost 5 bases, and 10 bases stayed unmatched. Germline CDR1 and CDR2: SGHRS and YFSETQ. CDR3 residues: CASSLATAGPVETQYF. CDR3 nucleotide sequence: TGCGCCAGCAGCTTGGCCACAGCGGGGCCCGTGGAGACCCAGTACTTC.

V and J are TRBV6-2 or TRBV6-3 and TRBJ2-2; TRBD2 matches 11 bases. The CDR3 covers 16 residues. Germline values: CDR1 MNHEY, CDR2 SVGEGT. J gave up 4 bases and V 6 bases, and 7 bases lay outside the gene matches. The CDR3 DNA is TGTGCCAGCAGCCGACGACTAGCGGGGAGCACCGGGGAGCTGTTTTTT. It translates to CASSRRLAGSTGELFF.

A remark on this clone: The same CDR3 also results from other DNA sequences found in this sample. The rearrangement links TRBV5-1 to TRBJ1-1; TRBD1 might be the D (6 bases). Germline CDR1 and CDR2: SGHRS and YFSETQ. Trimming left V 3 bases short and J 2 bases short, with 8 bases between. The CDR3 is made up of 13 amino acids. The CDR3 sequence is CASSSQGNTEAFF. In DNA form, the CDR3 reads TGCGCCAGCAGCTCACAGGGTAACACTGAAGCTTTCTTT.

The chain carries TRBV3-1 (or the pseudogene TRBV3-2) and TRBJ1-2, with D possibly TRBD1 on 5 matching bases. CDR3 length: 14 residues. Germline V CDR1 and CDR2: LGHDT, YNNKEL (reference sequence). Trimming removed 1 base at V and 10 bases at J, with 16 bases between. The CDR3 protein is CASSQGLFSGHYTF. The CDR3 bases are TGTGCCAGCAGCCAAGGACTCTTTTCAGGACACTACACCTTC.

In DNA, the CDR3 is TGTGCCAGCAGCTTGGTTCTAGCGGGAAGCAATGAGCAGTTCTTC. Translation gives CASSLVLAGSNEQFF. The rearrangement links TRBV5-6 to TRBJ2-1; 9 nucleotides align to TRBD2. The CDR3 runs to 15 residues. Germline CDR1 SGHDT, CDR2 YYEEEE. J lost 6 bases, V lost 0 bases, and 4 bases had no gene match.

The J gene is TRBJ1-5, the V gene TRBV19; no definite D call. Germline loops: CDR1 LNHDA, CDR2 SQIVND (reference sequence). This CDR3 is built from 12 residues. Trimming removed 6 bases at V and 7 bases at J, with 10 bases between. The CDR3 nucleotides are TGTGCCAGTAGAGTAGGGAGACAGCCCCAGCATTTT. Translated, it gives CASRVGRQPQHF.

The chain combines TRBV24-1 with TRBJ2-7; D remains unclear. The CDR3 is made up of 12 amino acids. The V gene's germline CDR1 is KGHDR and CDR2 SFDVKD. V was trimmed by 10 bases and J by 5 bases, leaving 14 bases between them. CDR3 protein: CATLRFFHEQYF. The CDR3, as DNA: TGTGCCACTCTCAGGTTTTTTCACGAGCAGTACTTC.

The J gene is TRBJ2-5, the V gene TRBV6-2 or TRBV6-3, with a possible D match to TRBD1 (5 bases). CDR3 size: 16 residues. CDR1 and CDR2 (germline): MNHEY, SVGEGT. V lost 0 bases and J 1 base, leaving 12 bases between the germline ends. Here the CDR3 reads CASSYSGEYFQETQYF. The CDR3 DNA is TGTGCCAGCAGTTACTCAGGGGAATACTTCCAAGAGACCCAGTACTTC.

J is TRBJ2-4 and V is TRBV10-2; 16 bases agree with TRBD2. Germline V CDR1 and CDR2: WSHSY, SAAADI. V lost 0 bases and J lost 7; bases outside the gene matches: 6. There are 18 residues in the CDR3. The CDR3 sequence: CASSESMGLAGGRNIQYF. CDR3 nucleotides: TGCGCCAGCAGTGAGTCGATGGGACTAGCGGGAGGGAGGAACATTCAGTACTTC.

The chain joins TRBV29-1 to TRBJ2-7, with 7 bases fitting TRBD1. Germline-derived CDR1 and CDR2 are SQVTM and ANQGSEA. The V and J ends lost 7 bases and 5 bases, in that order; junction bases with no gene match: 5. This CDR3 has 11 residues. The CDR3 region has the DNA TGCAGCGGACAGGGCTCGCACGAGCAGTACTTC. Its translation is CSGQGSHEQYF.

In its sample, this clone was seen once. The chain has TRBV18 and TRBJ1-5, with unresolved D. Trimming removed 1 base at V and 5 bases at J, with 9 bases between. The CDR3 covers 14 residues. Germline V gene sequence: CDR1 KGHSH, CDR2 LQKENI. CDR3 coding DNA: TGTGCCAGCTCACCACGGCAGTTCGATCAGCCCCAGCATTTT. Amino acids: CASSPRQFDQPQHF.

The table lists this clone with a count of one. The chain couples TRBV10-3 to TRBJ2-3; 9 bases agree with TRBD2. With 3 bases clipped from V and 5 bases from J, the junction kept 12 bases outside the gene matches. CDR1 ENHRY and CDR2 SYGVKD come from the germline V gene. This CDR3 region has 17 residues. CDR3 DNA: TGTGCCATCAGTGACCCGAAGGCTAGCGGGAATCTAGATACGCAGTATTTT. Protein sequence: CAISDPKASGNLDTQYF.

The rearrangement uses TRBV30 and TRBJ2-7; weak D call: TRBD1 (5 bases). The CDR3 is made up of 13 amino acids. Germline CDR1 and CDR2: GTSNPN and SVGIG (reference sequence). The CDR3: CAWQGPLGRPLHV. CDR3 DNA sequence: TGTGCCTGGCAGGGCCCCTTGGGTAGACCTCTTCACGTC.

This clone came up once. The chain carries TRBV21-1 and TRBJ1-4; the tabulated D call, TRBD1, remains unverified against the DNA. TRBV21-1 is a listed pseudogene. The CDR3 is made up of 14 amino acids. The CDR3 bases are TGTGCCAGCAGCCCCGGGACAGGGTGTGAAAAACTGTTTTTT. Its translation is CASSPGTGCEKLFF.

V and J are TRBV3-1 (or the pseudogene TRBV3-2) and TRBJ1-1; D remains unclear. CDR3 length equals 14 residues. Germline loops: CDR1 LGHDT, CDR2 YNNKEL (reference sequence). Trimming removed 1 base at V and 1 base at J, with 7 bases between. CDR3 sequence (DNA): TGTGCCAGCAGCCAAGCTCGCGGGAACACTGAAGCTTTCTTT. Protein product: CASSQARGNTEAFF.

This clone was seen repeatedly, ten times or more. V and J are TRBV7-9 and TRBJ2-2, with 11 bases matching TRBD2. V gave up 3 bases and J gave up 0 bases; unmatched junction bases: 0. Germline loops: CDR1 SEHNR, CDR2 FQNEAQ (reference sequence). The CDR3 is 16 residues long. The CDR3 region has the DNA TGTGCCAGCAGCTTGGGACTAGCGGCGAACACCGGGGAGCTGTTTTTT. Translated, it gives CASSLGLAANTGELFF.

The genes are TRBV5-1 and TRBJ2-3; TRBD1 matches 8 bases. V was clipped by 4 bases and J by 0 bases; unmatched bases: 10. Germline V gene lookup returns CDR1 SGHRS and CDR2 YFSETQ. CDR3 length: 17 amino acids. In nucleotides, the CDR3 is TGCGCCAGCAGCGGGCGAGAGTGGACAGGGAGCACAGATACGCAGTATTTT. Translation: CASSGREWTGSTDTQYF.

This sequence joins TRBV7-9 and TRBJ2-3, with D tentatively TRBD2 (6 bases). The CDR3 loop spans 14 amino acids. Germline assignment: CDR1 SEHNR and CDR2 FQNEAQ (reference sequence). V lost 4 bases, J lost 4 bases, and 12 bases lay in between. The CDR3 loop reads CASSYGGLADTQYF. For the CDR3, the DNA is TGTGCCAGCAGCTACGGGGGTCTCGCAGATACGCAGTATTTT.

This chain joins TRBV18 and TRBJ1-1, with a possible D match to TRBD1 (6 bases). Trimming stripped 7 bases from V and 1 base from J, with 10 bases between. The length of the CDR3 is 13 residues. In germline, CDR1 is KGHSH, CDR2 LQKENI. The CDR3 loop is CASFPDRNTEAFF. CDR3 nucleotide sequence: TGTGCCAGCTTCCCGGACAGGAACACTGAAGCTTTCTTT.